The source of this TCR beta chain is a study of control samples from healthy donors and cancer patients. TCRdb's copy holds only in-frame clones and misses some; the assay was immunoSEQ multiplex PCR. The sample yields around 41,000 clones, about 94% seen once. Looked up from germline, CDR1 is LGHDT and CDR2 is YNNKEL (reference sequence). Trimming stripped 5 bases from V and 9 bases from J, with 17 bases between. The CDR3 sequence is 14 residues long. Input material: blood. The gene calls are TRBV3-1 (or the pseudogene TRBV3-2) and TRBJ1-5, with a possible D match to TRBD1 (6 bases). The source is a man aged 55 to 70 in good health. CDR3 coding DNA: TGTGCCAGCAGCGAACAGGGTCCAATGTTGCCCCAGCATTTT. Translating it yields CASSEQGPMLPQHF.